This is a list of T cell receptor beta chains from one sample in a study of blood T cells in healthy people across ages. Each CDR3 protein gets one entry after TCRdb re-called the 5' RACE reads with MiXCR. The top ten hold more than 3% of the sample, which has hundreds of thousands of distinct CDR3 sequences, around 20% seen once. Specimen: blood. These receptor sequences come from a man in his 70s in good health. The CDR3 runs from the conserved cysteine through the conserved F or W. The D gene is left open where the match is weak. Clone size is shown for a subset of rows, as once, few, many or a class of expanded clone.

TRBV7-9	few	12	TRBJ2-1	.	TGTGCCAGCAGCCGAGGACGGGATGAGCAGTTCTTC	CASSRGRDEQFF
TRBV20-1	many	17	TRBJ2-1	TRBD1	TGCAGTGCTAGAGTAAATCCCGGACAGGGAATTAGGAATGAGCAGTTCTTC	CSARVNPGQGIRNEQFF
TRBV27	.	14	TRBJ2-4	.	TGTGCCAGCAGTCCCGGGACGGTCAAAAACATTCAGTACTTC	CASSPGTVKNIQYF
TRBV7-2	.	15	TRBJ2-1	TRBD2	TGTGCCAGCAGCTTAGGCGGGGGTACGGTCAATGAGCAGTTCTTC	CASSLGGGTVNEQFF
TRBV20-1	.	13	TRBJ2-7	.	TGCAGTGCTAGCCAATTGGACACCTACGAGCAGTACTTC	CSASQLDTYEQYF
TRBV6-5	.	16	TRBJ1-6	.	TGTGCCAGCAGTTACTCGGGGGGGACGCGGAATTCACCCCTCCACTTT	CASSYSGGTRNSPLHF
TRBV12-3/TRBV12-4	few	13	TRBJ1-5	TRBD1	TGTGCCAGCAGTCTGACAGGGGGACGTCCCCAGCATTTT	CASSLTGGRPQHF
TRBV19	few	11	TRBJ1-4	.	TGTGCCAGTAGTAACCGTGAAAAACTGTTTTTT	CASSNREKLFF
TRBV9	few	15	TRBJ2-5	.	TGTGCCAGCAGCTTCGCGGTAGGGTACGGGGAGACCCAGTACTTC	CASSFAVGYGETQYF
TRBV24-1	few	15	TRBJ2-1	TRBD1	TGTGCCACCAGTGATACAGGGGGCGCCTACAATGAGCAGTTCTTC	CATSDTGGAYNEQFF
TRBV12-3/TRBV12-4	few	16	TRBJ1-1	.	TGTGCCAGCAGTTCGAGGGCAGGGCCGCGCGACACTGAAGCTTTCTTT	CASSSRAGPRDTEAFF
TRBV12-3/TRBV12-4	.	15	TRBJ2-2	TRBD2	TGTGCCAGCAGTGTAGCGGGGAGCAGCACCGGGGAGCTGTTTTTT	CASSVAGSSTGELFF
TRBV6-6	.	14	TRBJ2-2	TRBD2	TGTGCCAGCTGGGCCAGCGGGGGTGGCGGGGAGCTGTTTTTT	CASWASGGGGELFF
TRBV29-1	many	13	TRBJ2-5	TRBD1	TGCAGCGTTTTGGGACAGGGAAAAGAGACCCAGTACTTC	CSVLGQGKETQYF
TRBV2	few	15	TRBJ2-2	.	TGTGCCAGCAGTGTGAAAGCCCGGAACACCGGGGAGCTGTTTTTT	CASSVKARNTGELFF
TRBV2	.	14	TRBJ1-1	.	TGTGCCAGCAGGCCTCAAGTTGCAATGACTGAAGCTTTCTTT	CASRPQVAMTEAFF
TRBV20-1	.	16	TRBJ2-4	TRBD1	TGCAGTGCTAGAGATCCCGCAGGGGGAGCCAAAAACATTCAGTACTTC	CSARDPAGGAKNIQYF
TRBV12-3/TRBV12-4	.	14	TRBJ2-1	TRBD2	TGTGCCAGCAGTTTGTCGGGGGAGGGCCGCGAGCAGTTCTTC	CASSLSGEGREQFF
TRBV7-8	.	14	TRBJ2-1	.	TGTGCCAGCTCTAGGGACGCCAACAACAATGAGCAGTTCTTC	CASSRDANNNEQFF
TRBV12-3/TRBV12-4	few	14	TRBJ2-7	.	TGTGCCAGATACGTCGGCGGGGCCCCCTACGAGCAGTACTTC	CARYVGGAPYEQYF
TRBV20-1	.	18	TRBJ2-3	TRBD1	TGCAGTGCTAGAGGCCGGGACAGGACGCAATCTAGCACAGATACGCAGTATTTT	CSARGRDRTQSSTDTQYF
TRBV12-3/TRBV12-4	.	12	TRBJ2-7	TRBD1	TGTGCCAGCAGAACGGGACAGGACGAGCAGTACTTC	CASRTGQDEQYF
TRBV24-1	.	22	TRBJ1-2	TRBD1	TGTGCCACCAGTGATTTGCAGGACAGGGGGCTGGAACCAATCCCGACCTATTATGGCTACACCTTC	CATSDLQDRGLEPIPTYYGYTF
TRBV6-5	few	12	TRBJ2-7	TRBD1	TGTGCCAGCAAGTCACAGGGGGATGAGCAGTACTTC	CASKSQGDEQYF
TRBV29-1	few	13	TRBJ1-2	TRBD1	TGCAGCGTTGCAGACAGGGAAGGGAATGGCTACACCTTC	CSVADREGNGYTF
TRBV25-1	.	16	TRBJ2-5	.	TGTGCCAGCAGTGAATCCAGGGCGCTTTACCAAGAGACCCAGTACTTC	CASSESRALYQETQYF
TRBV7-2	.	15	TRBJ1-2	.	TGTGCCAGCAGCTTAGCGCCCGGGTCTGAATATGGCTACACCTTC	CASSLAPGSEYGYTF
TRBV6-1	.	13	TRBJ2-3	.	TGTGCCAGCAGTGAAGATTCGGAGGATACGCAGTATTTT	CASSEDSEDTQYF
TRBV4-3	few	16	TRBJ2-1	TRBD2	TGCGCCAGCAGCCAGTTAGCGGGAGGGCCCTACAATGAGCAGTTCTTC	CASSQLAGGPYNEQFF
TRBV9	.	13	TRBJ2-4	.	TGTGCCAGCAGCGTAGACGGGTCATCGATTCAGTACTTC	CASSVDGSSIQYF
TRBV7-7	.	14	TRBJ2-1	TRBD1	TGTGCTAGCAGCCCACCGGGACAGGGTTATGAGCAGTTCTTC	CASSPPGQGYEQFF
TRBV20-1	few	14	TRBJ2-1	TRBD2	TGCAGTGCTAGAGTAGGTGGGGGGGGGAGTGAGCAGTTCTTC	CSARVGGGGSEQFF
TRBV19	many	17	TRBJ2-1	.	TGTGCCAGTAGCCTCTACGTGATGGGGGCGTTGTCCAATGAGCAGTTCTTC	CASSLYVMGALSNEQFF
TRBV18	many	14	TRBJ2-3	TRBD1	TGTGCCAGCTCACCATTGGACAGGGTAGATACGCAGTATTTT	CASSPLDRVDTQYF
TRBV7-3	few	15	TRBJ2-7	TRBD2	TGTGCCAGCAGCCCTACGGGAGGACAAACCTACGAGCAGTACTTC	CASSPTGGQTYEQYF
TRBV2	few	14	TRBJ2-7	TRBD2	TGTGCCAGCAATAGGCGGGAGGGCCTCAACGAGCAGTACTTC	CASNRREGLNEQYF
TRBV24-1	.	16	TRBJ2-5	.	TGTGCCACCAGTGATCAAGACCCGGAGGTTGGTGAGACCCAGTACTTC	CATSDQDPEVGETQYF
TRBV13	.	14	TRBJ1-3	.	TGTGCCAGCAGCTACAGGAACTCTGGAAACACCATATATTTT	CASSYRNSGNTIYF
TRBV4-1	.	17	TRBJ2-7	TRBD2	TGCGCCAGCAGCCAGGGGGGAGCGGGAGGGTACTCCTACGAGCAGTACTTC	CASSQGGAGGYSYEQYF
TRBV25-1	few	18	TRBJ1-4	.	TGTGCCAGCAGTGAATCTGGGGGCCGTGGCGCTGTAAGCGAAAAACTGTTTTTT	CASSESGGRGAVSEKLFF
TRBV20-1	.	13	TRBJ1-2	.	TGCAGTGCTAGGAACAGTTTTAACTATGGCTACACCTTC	CSARNSFNYGYTF
TRBV18	.	15	TRBJ2-2	.	TGTGCCAGCTCACCCAGGCGGGAGAACACCGGGGAGCTGTTTTTT	CASSPRRENTGELFF
TRBV5-5	.	17	TRBJ2-7	TRBD2	TGTGCCAGCAGCTTGGGGCGGTCTCGGCGGGAGTCCTACGAGCAGTACTTC	CASSLGRSRRESYEQYF
TRBV3-1	few	14	TRBJ1-5	.	TGTGCCAGCAGCCAAGCTGTAGGGGCGCAGCCCCAGCATTTT	CASSQAVGAQPQHF
TRBV20-1	few	15	TRBJ2-5	TRBD2	TGCAGTGCTACCCCGGGACTAGCTGTAGAAGAGACCCAGTACTTC	CSATPGLAVEETQYF
TRBV3-1	few	14	TRBJ2-7	TRBD2	TGTGCCAGCAGCCAAGACCTAGCGGGATACGAGCAGTACTTC	CASSQDLAGYEQYF
TRBV5-1	.	13	TRBJ1-5	.	TGCGCCAGCAGCTTGGACGAGCATCAGCCCCAGCATTTT	CASSLDEHQPQHF
TRBV12-3/TRBV12-4	few	15	TRBJ2-1	.	TGTGCCAGCACCAATTTAGTGGGTCCGAACAATGAGCAGTTCTTC	CASTNLVGPNNEQFF
TRBV19	.	16	TRBJ2-1	TRBD1	TGTGCCAGTAGTATCCCGGGACAGGGGCCCTACAATGAGCAGTTCTTC	CASSIPGQGPYNEQFF
TRBV4-3	few	15	TRBJ2-1	.	TGCGCCAGCAGCCAAGGGGTAGCAGCGTACAATGAGCAGTTCTTC	CASSQGVAAYNEQFF